This TCR beta chain was captured by sequencing in a study of blood T cell repertoires in COVID-19. About the study: Italy, Spain and the United States were the sources of the convalescent and acute COVID-19 samples.

V lost 6 bases and J 2 bases, leaving 11 bases between the germline ends. This CDR3 comprises 14 residues. Germline CDR1 reads LNHDA; CDR2 reads SQIVND (reference sequence). Per the authors' pipeline: From reference gene primer amplification, estimates of nucleated cell counts were derived. TCRdb keeps only in-frame clones here, not all; method: immunoSEQ multiplex PCR. V and J calls plus clone size are reproduced from that table; the DNA served to infer D and trimming. The top ten clones hold 1.1% of a sample with over 150,000 clones, approximately 84% of them seen once. The sequencing input was peripheral blood. V is TRBV19 and J is TRBJ1-5; D is perhaps TRBD1 (6 bases). The clonotype originates from a man in his forties with acute or convalescent COVID-19. The CDR3 DNA reads as TGTGCCAGTAGAGGGAGGGGGGGCAATCAGCCCCAGCATTTT. This encodes CASRGRGGNQPQHF.